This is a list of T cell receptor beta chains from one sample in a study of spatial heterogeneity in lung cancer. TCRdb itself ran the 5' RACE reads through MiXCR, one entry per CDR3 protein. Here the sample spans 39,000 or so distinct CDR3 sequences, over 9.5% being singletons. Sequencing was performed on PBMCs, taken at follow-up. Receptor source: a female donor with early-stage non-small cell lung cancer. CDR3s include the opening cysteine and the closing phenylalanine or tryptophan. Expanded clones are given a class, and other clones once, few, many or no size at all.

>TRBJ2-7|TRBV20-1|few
CSAITGSSYEQYF
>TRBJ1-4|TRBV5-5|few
CASSFRLDNEKLFF
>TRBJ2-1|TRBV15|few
CAAAGGFTNEQFF
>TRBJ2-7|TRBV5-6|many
CASSTAYEQYF
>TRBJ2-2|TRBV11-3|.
CASSPLRGVPGELFF
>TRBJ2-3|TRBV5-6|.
CASSFQPRTDTQYF
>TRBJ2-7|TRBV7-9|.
CASSFGPEQYF
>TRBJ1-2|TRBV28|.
CASSLDRGAGYTF
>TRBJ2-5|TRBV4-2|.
CASSLLATSETQYF
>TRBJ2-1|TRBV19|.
CASRGGYNEQFF
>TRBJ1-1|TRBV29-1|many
CSVQRQQNTEAFF
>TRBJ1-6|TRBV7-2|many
CASSLGVFNSPLHF
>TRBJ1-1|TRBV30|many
CAWSRTGSTEAFF
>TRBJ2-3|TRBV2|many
CASKRTANTDTQYF
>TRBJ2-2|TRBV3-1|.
CASSPGQGVRDGELFF
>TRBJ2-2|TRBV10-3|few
CAISGMDWTNTGELFF
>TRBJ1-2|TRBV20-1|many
CSASTGTPTDGYTF
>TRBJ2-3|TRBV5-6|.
CASTSPIGPSGVTDTQYF
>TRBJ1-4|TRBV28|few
CASSLSTVGNEKLFF
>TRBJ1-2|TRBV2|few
CASSETGGQGYTF
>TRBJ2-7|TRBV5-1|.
CASSLGGVVSYEQYF
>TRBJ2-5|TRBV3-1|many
CASSLRTGIGETQYF
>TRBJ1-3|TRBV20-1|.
CSARTGGDGYTIYF
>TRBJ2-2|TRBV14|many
CASSRRGVSGELFF
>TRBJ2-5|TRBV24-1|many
CATSGDYQETQYF
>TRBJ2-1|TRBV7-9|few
CASRPTRTGEQFF
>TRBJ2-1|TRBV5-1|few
CASSAVAGGYNEQFF
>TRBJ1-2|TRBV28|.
CASRSLVYNYGYTF
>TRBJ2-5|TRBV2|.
CASSGTALETQYF
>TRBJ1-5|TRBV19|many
CASSTLDRVSNQPQHF
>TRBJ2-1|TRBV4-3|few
CASSQAASYINEQFF
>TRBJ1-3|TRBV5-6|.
CASSIPALGNTIYF
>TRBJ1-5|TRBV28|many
CASYDRTNQPQHF
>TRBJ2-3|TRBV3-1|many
CASSHPREGPTDTQYF
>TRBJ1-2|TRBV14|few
CASRDGGNYGYTF
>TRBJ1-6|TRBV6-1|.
CAAGAGDYNSPLHF
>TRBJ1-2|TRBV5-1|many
CASSPQGAGSGYTF
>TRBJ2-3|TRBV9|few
CASSAGGLGADTQYF
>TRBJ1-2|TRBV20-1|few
CSARAGHGYTF
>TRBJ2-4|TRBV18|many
CASSPSKGLALAKNIQYF
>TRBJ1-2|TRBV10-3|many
CATLLDRTYGYTF
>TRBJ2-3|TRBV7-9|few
CASSPRGPDTQYF
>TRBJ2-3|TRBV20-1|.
CSARVRGPSTDTQYF
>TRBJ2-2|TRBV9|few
CASSPQNRAGELFF
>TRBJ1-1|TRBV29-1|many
CSVDRGHTEAFF
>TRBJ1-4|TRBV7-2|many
CASSLRQFATNEKLFF
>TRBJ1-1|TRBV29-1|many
CSVNRDLSEAFF
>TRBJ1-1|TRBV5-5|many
CASSRQGVVNTEAFF
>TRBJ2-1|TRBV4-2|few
CASRQGAGWFDEQFF
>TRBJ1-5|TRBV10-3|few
CAISDSDRGYQPQHF
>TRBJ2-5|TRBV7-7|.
CASSLGRGREETQYF
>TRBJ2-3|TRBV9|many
CASSVVSGLEDTQYF
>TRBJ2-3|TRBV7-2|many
CASSLRGGGGGAGNTQYF